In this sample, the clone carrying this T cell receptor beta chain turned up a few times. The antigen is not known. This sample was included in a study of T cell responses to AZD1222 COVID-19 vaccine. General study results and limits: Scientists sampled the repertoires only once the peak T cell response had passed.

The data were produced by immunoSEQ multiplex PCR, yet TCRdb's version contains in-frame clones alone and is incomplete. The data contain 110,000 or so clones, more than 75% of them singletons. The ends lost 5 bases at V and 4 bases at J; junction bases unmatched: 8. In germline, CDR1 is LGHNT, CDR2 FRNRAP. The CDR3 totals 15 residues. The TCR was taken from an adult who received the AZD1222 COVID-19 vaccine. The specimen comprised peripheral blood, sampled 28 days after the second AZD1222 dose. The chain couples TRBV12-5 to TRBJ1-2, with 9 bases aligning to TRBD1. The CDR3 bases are TGTGCTAGTGGTCCCGGGACAGGGAGAGGCTATGGCTACACCTTC. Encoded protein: CASGPGTGRGYGYTF.